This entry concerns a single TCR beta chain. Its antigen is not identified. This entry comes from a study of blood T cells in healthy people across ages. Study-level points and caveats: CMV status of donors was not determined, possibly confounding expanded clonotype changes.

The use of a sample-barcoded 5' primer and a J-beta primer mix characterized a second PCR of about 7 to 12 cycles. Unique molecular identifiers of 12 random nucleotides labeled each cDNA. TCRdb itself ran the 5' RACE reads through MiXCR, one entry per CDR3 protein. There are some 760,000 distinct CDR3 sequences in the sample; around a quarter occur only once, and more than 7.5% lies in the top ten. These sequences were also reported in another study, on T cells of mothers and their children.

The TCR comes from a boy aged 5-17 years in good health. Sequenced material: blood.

The CDR3 nucleotides are TGTGCCAGCAGGGGGGGCGCCTCCTACGAGCAGTACTTC. Amino acids: CASRGGASYEQYF. The V gene is TRBV6-6, the J gene TRBJ2-7; tentatively, D is TRBD1 or TRBD2 (6 bases each). V was cut by 6 bases and J by 0 bases, with 9 bases left in between. This CDR3 comprises 13 residues. Germline V gene lookup returns CDR1 MNHNY and CDR2 SVGAGI (reference sequence).